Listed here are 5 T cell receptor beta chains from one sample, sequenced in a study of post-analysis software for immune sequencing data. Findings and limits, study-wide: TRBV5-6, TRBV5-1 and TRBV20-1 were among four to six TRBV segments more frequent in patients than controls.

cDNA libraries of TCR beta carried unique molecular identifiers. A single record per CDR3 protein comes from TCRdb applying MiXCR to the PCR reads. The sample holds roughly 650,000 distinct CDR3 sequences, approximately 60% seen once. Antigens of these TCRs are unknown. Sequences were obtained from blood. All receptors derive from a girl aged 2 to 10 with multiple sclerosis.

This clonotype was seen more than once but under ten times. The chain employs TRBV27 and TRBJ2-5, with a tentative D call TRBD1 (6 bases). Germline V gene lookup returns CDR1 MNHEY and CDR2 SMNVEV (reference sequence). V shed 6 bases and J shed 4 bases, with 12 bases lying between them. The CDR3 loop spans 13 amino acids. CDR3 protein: CASRGTGTETQYF. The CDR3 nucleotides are TGTGCCAGCAGGGGAACAGGGACAGAGACCCAGTACTTC.

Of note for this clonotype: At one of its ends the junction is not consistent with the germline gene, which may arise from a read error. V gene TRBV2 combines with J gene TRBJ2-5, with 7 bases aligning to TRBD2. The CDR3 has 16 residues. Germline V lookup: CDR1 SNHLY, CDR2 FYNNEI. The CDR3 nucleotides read TGTGCCAGCAGCCCACCTCTGGTCGCGGGAGTGGAGACCCAGTGCTTC. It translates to CASSPPLVAGVETQCF.

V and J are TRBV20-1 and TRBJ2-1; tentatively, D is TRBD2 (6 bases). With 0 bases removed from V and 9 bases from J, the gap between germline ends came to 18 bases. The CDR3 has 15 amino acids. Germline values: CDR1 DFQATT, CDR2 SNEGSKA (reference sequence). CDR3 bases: TGCAGTGCTAGAGATCCGGGGGAAGTGGGCATTGAGCAGTTCTTC. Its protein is CSARDPGEVGIEQFF.

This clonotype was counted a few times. The CDR3 protein is CASSGTLNTEAFF. The CDR3 coding sequence is TGTGCCAGCAGTGGGACATTGAACACTGAAGCTTTCTTT. The V and J genes are TRBV7-2 and TRBJ1-1; D is perhaps TRBD1 (6 bases). Germline loops: CDR1 SGHTA, CDR2 FQGNSA. The V end was cut by 6 bases, the J end by 0 bases, with 8 bases between. The CDR3 consists of 13 residues.

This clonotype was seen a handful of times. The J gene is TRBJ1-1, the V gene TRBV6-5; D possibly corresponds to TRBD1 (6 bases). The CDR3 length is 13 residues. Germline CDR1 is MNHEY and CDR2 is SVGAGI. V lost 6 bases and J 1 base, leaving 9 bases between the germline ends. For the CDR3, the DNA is TGTGCCAGCAGGGGGGACAAGAACACTGAAGCTTTCTTT. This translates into CASRGDKNTEAFF.